One T cell receptor (beta chain) is described in this entry. The record originates from a study of blood T cell repertoires in COVID-19. Whole-study context: Sources were T cells, B-cell-depleted T cells, or PBMCs; the material itself was cDNA or gDNA.

The CDR3 loop spans 14 amino acids. The V segment lost 9 bases and the J segment 0 bases; nucleotides outside the gene matches: 8. Germline V gene lookup returns CDR1 MDHEN and CDR2 SYDVKM. Sequenced by immunoSEQ multiplex PCR; TCRdb stores in-frame clones only, minus some. Of approximately 350,000 clones in the sample, around 88% were seen once. This rearrangement joins TRBV28 to TRBJ2-7; 7 bases line up with TRBD2. This clonotype originated in a man aged 30 to 39 with active or convalescent COVID-19. Sequencing input: peripheral blood. CDR3 loop: CASPPGGFSYEQYF. The CDR3 DNA follows: TGTGCCAGTCCACCGGGGGGATTCTCCTACGAGCAGTACTTC.